The source of this T cell receptor (beta chain) is a study of cytomegalovirus exposure and HLA in healthy donors. Study-wide results and limits: Most TCR sequences were rare, but some public TCRs occurred in many donors.

A remark on this clone: Its antigen is undetermined.

It was with 60 Vbeta and 13 Jbeta primers that the PCR ran. Data came from immunoSEQ multiplex PCR; TCRdb stores just in-frame clones and leaves some out. This repertoire includes 150,000 to 200,000 clones. Trimming cost V 1 base and J 4 bases; bases outside gene matches: 10. CDR3 length equals 17 residues. Germline CDR1 is MNHNS and CDR2 is SASEGT. The rearrangement uses TRBV6-1 and TRBJ2-1, with 7 bases matching TRBD2. The TCR originated in a woman aged 18-29 years in good health and CMV-seropositive. Material for sequencing was PBMCs. CDR3 residues: CASSEGWTGGGYNEQFF. CDR3 DNA sequence: TGTGCCAGCAGTGAAGGGTGGACGGGAGGCGGGTACAATGAGCAGTTCTTC.